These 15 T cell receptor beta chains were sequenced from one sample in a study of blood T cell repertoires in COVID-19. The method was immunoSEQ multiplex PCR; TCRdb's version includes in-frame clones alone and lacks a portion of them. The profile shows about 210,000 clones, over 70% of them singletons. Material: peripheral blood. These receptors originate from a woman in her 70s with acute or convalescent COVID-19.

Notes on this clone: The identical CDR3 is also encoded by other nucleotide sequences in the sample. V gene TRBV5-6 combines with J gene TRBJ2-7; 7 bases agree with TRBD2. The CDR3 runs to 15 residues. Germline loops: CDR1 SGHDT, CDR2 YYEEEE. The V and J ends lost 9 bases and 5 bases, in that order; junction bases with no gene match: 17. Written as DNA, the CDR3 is TGTGCCAAAACGCTCTGGGGGAGGGCGCCCAACGAGCAGTACGTC. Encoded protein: CAKTLWGRAPNEQYV.

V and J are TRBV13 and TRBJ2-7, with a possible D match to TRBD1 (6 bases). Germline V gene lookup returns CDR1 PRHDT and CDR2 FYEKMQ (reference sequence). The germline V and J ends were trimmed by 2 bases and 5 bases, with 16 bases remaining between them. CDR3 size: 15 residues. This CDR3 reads CASSLPGGGSDEQYF. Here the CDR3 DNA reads TGTGCCAGCAGCTTACCTGGGGGCGGGTCGGACGAGCAGTACTTC.

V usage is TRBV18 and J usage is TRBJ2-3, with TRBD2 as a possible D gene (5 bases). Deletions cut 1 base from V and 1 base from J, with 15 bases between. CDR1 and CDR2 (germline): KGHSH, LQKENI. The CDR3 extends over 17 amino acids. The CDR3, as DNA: TGTGCCAGCTCACCACGCGTGGGAGCCACACGCACAGATACGCAGTATTTT. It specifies CASSPRVGATRTDTQYF.

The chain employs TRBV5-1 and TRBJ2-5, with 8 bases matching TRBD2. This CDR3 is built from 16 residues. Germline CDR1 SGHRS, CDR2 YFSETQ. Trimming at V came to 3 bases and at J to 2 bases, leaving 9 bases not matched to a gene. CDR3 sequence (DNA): TGCGCCAGCAGCTCCGTACGGGAGGGACGGCAAGAGACCCAGTACTTC. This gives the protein CASSSVREGRQETQYF.

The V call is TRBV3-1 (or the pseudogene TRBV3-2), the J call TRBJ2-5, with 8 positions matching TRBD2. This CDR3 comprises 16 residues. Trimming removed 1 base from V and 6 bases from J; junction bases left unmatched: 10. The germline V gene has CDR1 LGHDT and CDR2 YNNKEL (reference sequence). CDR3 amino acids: CASSQGSLAAPKTQYF. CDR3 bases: TGTGCCAGCAGCCAAGGTTCACTAGCGGCCCCAAAGACCCAGTACTTC.

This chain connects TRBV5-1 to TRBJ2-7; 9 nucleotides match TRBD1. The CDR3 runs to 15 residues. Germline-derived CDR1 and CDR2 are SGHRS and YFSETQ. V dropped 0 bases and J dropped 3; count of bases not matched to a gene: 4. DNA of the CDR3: TGCGCCAGCAGCTTGGGGGGGACAGGGTTCTACGAGCAGTACTTC. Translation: CASSLGGTGFYEQYF.

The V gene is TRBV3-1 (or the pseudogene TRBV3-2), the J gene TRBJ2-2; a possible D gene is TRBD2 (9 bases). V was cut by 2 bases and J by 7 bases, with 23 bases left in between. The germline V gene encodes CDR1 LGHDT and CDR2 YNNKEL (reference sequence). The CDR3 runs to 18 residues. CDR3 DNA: TGTGCCAGCAGCCAAAGAGGGGCGAGCGGGGGGACAGGCGGGGAGCTGTTTTTT. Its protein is CASSQRGASGGTGGELFF.

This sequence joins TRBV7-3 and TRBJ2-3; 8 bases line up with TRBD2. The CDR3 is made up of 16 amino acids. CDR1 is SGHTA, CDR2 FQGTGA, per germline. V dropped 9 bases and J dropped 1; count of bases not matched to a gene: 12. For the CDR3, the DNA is TGTGCCAGTTCCCCGGGGGGGGCCGGGGGCACAGATACGCAGTATTTT. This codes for CASSPGGAGGTDTQYF. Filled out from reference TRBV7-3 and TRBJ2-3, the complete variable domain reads GAGVSQTPSNKVTEKGKYVELRCDPISGHTALYWYRQSLGQGPEFLIYFQGTGAADDSGLPNDRFFAVRPEGSVSTLKIQRTERGDSAVYLCASSPGGAGGTDTQYFGPGTRLTVL.

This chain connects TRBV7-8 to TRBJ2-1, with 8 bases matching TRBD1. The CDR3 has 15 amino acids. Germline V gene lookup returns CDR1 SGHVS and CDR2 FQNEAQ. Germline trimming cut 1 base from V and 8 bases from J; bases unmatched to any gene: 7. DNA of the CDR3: TGTGCCAGCAGCTTAGAGCCAGGGGGCGTTTATGAGCAGTTCTTC. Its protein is CASSLEPGGVYEQFF.

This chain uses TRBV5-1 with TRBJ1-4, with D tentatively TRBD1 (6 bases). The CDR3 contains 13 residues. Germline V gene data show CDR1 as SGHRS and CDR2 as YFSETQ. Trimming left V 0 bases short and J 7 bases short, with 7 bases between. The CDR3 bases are TGCGCCAGCAGCTTGGGACAGGCTGAAAAACTGTTTTTT. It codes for CASSLGQAEKLFF.

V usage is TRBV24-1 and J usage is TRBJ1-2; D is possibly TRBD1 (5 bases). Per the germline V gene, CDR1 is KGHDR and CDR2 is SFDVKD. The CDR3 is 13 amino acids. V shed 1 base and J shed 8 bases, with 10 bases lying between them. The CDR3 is CATSDFRQGGYTF. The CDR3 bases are TGTGCCACCAGTGATTTTAGGCAGGGCGGCTACACCTTC.

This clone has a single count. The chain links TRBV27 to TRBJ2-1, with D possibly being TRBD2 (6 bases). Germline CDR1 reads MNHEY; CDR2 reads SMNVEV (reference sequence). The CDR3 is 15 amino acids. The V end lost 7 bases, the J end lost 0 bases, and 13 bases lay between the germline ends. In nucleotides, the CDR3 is TGTGCCAGCAAAAGGGACTCAAACTCCTACAATGAGCAGTTCTTC. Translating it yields CASKRDSNSYNEQFF.

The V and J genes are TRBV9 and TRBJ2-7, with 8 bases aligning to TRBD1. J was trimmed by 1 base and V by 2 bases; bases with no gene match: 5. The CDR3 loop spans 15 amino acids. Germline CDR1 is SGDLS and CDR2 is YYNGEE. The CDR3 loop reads CASSVRGLGSYEQYV. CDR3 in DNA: TGTGCCAGCAGCGTCAGGGGGCTGGGGTCCTACGAGCAGTACGTC.

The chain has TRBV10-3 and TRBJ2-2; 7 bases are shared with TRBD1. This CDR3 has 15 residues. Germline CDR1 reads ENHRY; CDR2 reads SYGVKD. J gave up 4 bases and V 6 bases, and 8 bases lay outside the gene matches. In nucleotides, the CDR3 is TGTGCCATCAGCAGGGACAGAACTTTCACCGGGGAGCTGTTTTTT. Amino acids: CAISRDRTFTGELFF.

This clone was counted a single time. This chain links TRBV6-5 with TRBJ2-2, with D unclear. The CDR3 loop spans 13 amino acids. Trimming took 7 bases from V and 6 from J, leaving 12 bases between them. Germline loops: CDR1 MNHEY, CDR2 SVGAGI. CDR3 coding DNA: TGTGCCAGCACTAGTCTAGGCCCCGGGGAGCTGTTTTTT. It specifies CASTSLGPGELFF.